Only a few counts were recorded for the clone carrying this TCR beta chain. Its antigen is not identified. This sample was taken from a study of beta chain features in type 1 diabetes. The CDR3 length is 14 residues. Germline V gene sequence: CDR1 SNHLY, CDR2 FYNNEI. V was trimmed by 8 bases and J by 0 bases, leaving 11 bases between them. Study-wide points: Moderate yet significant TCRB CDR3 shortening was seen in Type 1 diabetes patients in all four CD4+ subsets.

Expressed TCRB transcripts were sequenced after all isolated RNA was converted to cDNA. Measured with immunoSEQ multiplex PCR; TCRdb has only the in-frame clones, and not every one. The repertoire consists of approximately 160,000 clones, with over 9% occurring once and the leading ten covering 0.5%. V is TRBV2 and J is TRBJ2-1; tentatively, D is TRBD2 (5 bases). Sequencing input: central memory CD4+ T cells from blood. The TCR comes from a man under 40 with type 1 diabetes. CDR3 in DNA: TGTGCCAGCGCGGGCAGCGGCTCCTACAATGAGCAGTTCTTC. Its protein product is CASAGSGSYNEQFF.